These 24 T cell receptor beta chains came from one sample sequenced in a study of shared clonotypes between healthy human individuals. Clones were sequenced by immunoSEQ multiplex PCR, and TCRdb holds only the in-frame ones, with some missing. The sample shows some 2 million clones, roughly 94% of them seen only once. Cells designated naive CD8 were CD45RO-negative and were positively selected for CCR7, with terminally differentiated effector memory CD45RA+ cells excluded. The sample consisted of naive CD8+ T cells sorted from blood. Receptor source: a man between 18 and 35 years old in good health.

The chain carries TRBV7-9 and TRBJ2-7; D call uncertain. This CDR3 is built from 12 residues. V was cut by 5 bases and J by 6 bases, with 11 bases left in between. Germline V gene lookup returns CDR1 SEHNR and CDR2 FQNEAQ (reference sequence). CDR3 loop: CASSPPGLEQYF. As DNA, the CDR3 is TGTGCCAGCAGCCCCCCCGGTCTCGAGCAGTACTTC.

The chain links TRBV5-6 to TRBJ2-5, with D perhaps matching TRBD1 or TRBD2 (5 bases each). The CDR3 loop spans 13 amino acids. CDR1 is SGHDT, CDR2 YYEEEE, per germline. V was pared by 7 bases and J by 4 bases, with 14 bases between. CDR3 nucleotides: TGTGCCAGCCATCTGGGTGGGGGAGAGACCCAGTACTTC. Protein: CASHLGGGETQYF.

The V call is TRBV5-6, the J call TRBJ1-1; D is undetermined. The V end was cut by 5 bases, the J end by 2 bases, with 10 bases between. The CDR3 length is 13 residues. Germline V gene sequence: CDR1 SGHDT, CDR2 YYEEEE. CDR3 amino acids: CASSSAFNTEAFF. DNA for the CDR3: TGTGCCAGCAGTTCTGCATTCAACACTGAAGCTTTCTTT. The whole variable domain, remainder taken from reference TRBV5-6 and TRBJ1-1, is DAGVTQSPTHLIKTRGQQVTLRCSPKSGHDTVSWYQQALGQGPQFIFQYYEEEERQRGNFPDRFSGHQFPNYSSELNVNALLLGDSALYLCASSSAFNTEAFFGQGTRLTVV.

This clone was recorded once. The CDR3 spells CASSSIPAGANEQFF. DNA of the CDR3: TGTGCCAGCAGTTCTATTCCCGCTGGGGCCAATGAGCAGTTCTTC. The chain carries TRBV28 and TRBJ2-1; D perhaps matches TRBD1 (5 bases). With 4 bases removed from V and 6 bases from J, the gap between germline ends came to 16 bases. The CDR3 runs 15 residues. Germline lookup yields CDR1 MDHEN and CDR2 SYDVKM.

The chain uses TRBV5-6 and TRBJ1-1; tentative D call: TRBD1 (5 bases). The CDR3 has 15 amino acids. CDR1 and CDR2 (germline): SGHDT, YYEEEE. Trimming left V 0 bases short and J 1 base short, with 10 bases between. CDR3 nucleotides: TGTGCCAGCAGCTTGGGGGTAGGGGAGAACACTGAAGCTTTCTTT. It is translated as CASSLGVGENTEAFF. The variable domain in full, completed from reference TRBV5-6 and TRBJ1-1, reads DAGVTQSPTHLIKTRGQQVTLRCSPKSGHDTVSWYQQALGQGPQFIFQYYEEEERQRGNFPDRFSGHQFPNYSSELNVNALLLGDSALYLCASSLGVGENTEAFFGQGTRLTVV.

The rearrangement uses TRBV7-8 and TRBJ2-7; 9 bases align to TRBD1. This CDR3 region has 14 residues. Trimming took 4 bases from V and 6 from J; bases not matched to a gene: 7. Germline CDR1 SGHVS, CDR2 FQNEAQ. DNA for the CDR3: TGTGCCAGCAGCTCTCCGGGACAGGGCATCGAGCAGTACTTC. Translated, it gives CASSSPGQGIEQYF.

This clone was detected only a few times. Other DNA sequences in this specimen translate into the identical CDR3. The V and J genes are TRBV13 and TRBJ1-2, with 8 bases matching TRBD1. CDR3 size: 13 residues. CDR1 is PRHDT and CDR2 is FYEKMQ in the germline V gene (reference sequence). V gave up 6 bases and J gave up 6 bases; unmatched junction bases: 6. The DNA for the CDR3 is TGTGCCAGCAGTCTCGGGACAGGAGATGGCTACACCTTC. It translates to CASSLGTGDGYTF.

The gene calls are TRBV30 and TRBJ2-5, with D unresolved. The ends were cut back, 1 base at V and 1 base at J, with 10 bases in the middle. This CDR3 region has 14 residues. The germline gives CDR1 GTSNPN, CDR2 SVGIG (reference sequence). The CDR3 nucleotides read TGTGCCTGGAGTGGGATAGGAGTCCAAGAGACCCAGTACTTC. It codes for CAWSGIGVQETQYF.

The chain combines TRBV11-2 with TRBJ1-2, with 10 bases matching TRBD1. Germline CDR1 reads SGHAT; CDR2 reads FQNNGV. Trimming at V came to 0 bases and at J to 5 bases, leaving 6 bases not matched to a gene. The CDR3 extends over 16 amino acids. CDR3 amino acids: CASSLDGQGGIYGYTF. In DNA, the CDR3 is TGTGCCAGCAGCTTAGACGGACAGGGGGGGATTTATGGCTACACCTTC.

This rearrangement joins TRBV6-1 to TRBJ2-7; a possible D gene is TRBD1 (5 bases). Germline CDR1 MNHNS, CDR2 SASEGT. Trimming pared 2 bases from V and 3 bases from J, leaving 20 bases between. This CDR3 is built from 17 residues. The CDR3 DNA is TGTGCCAGCAGTGAAATCGACAGTCACCTTTCCCACTACGAGCAGTACTTC. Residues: CASSEIDSHLSHYEQYF.

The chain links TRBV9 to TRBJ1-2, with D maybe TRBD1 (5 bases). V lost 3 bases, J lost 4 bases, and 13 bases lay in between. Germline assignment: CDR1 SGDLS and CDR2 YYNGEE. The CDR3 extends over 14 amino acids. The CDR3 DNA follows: TGTGCCAGCAGCGGATTCGGGACGAGCTATGGCTACACCTTC. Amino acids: CASSGFGTSYGYTF. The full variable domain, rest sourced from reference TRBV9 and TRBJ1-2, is DSGVTQTPKHLITATGQRVTLRCSPRSGDLSVYWYQQSLDQGLQFLIQYYNGEERAKGNILERFSAQQFPDLHSELNLSSLELGDSALYFCASSGFGTSYGYTFGSGTRLTVV.

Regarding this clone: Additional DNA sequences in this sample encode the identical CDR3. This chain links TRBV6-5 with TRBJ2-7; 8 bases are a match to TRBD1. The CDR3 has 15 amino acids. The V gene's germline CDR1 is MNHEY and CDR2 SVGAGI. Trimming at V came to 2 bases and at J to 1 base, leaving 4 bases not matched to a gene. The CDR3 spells CASSYGTGGSYEQYF. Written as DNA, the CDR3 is TGTGCCAGCAGTTACGGGACAGGCGGTTCCTACGAGCAGTACTTC.

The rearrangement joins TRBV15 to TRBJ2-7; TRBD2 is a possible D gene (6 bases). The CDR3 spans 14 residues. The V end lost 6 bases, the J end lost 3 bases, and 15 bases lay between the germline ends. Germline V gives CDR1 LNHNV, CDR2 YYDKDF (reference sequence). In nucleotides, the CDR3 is TGTGCCACCAGTAAAGCGGGTGCCATCTACGAGCAGTACTTC. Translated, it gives CATSKAGAIYEQYF.

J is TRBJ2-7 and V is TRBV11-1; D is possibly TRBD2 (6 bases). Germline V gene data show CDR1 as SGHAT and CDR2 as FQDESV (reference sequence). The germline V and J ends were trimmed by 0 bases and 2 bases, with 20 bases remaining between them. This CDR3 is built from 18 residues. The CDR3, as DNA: TGTGCCAGCAGCTTAGCGGAATTCAATGGGGGGAGGACCTACGAGCAGTACTTC. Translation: CASSLAEFNGGRTYEQYF. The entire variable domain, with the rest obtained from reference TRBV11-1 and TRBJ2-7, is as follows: EAEVAQSPRYKITEKSQAVAFWCDPISGHATLYWYRQILGQGPELLVQFQDESVVDDSQLPKDRFSAERLKGVDSTLKIQPAELGDSAMYLCASSLAEFNGGRTYEQYFGPGTRLTVT.

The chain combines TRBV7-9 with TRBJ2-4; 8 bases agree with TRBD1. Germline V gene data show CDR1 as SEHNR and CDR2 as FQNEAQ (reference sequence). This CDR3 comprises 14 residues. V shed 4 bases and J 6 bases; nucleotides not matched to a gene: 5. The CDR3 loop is CASSSPGQANIQYF. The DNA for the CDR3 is TGTGCCAGCAGCTCCCCGGGACAGGCAAACATTCAGTACTTC.

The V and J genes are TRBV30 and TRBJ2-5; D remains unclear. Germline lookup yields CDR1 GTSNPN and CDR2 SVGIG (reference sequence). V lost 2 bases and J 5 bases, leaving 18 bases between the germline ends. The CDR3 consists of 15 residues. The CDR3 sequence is CAWSRIALSSETQYF. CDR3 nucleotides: TGTGCCTGGAGTCGAATAGCCCTGAGCTCGGAGACCCAGTACTTC. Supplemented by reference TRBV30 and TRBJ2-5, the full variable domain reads SQTIHQWPATLVQPVGSPLSLECTVEGTSNPNLYWYRQAAGRGLQLLFYSVGIGQISSEVPQNLSASRPQDRQFILSSKKLLLSDSGFYLCAWSRIALSSETQYFGPGTRLLVL.

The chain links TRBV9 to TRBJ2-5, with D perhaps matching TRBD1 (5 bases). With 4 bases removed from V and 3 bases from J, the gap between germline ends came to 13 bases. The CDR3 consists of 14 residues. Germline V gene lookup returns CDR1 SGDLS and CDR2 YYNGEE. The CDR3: CASSPWGKKETQYF. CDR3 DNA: TGTGCCAGCAGCCCCTGGGGCAAAAAAGAGACCCAGTACTTC.

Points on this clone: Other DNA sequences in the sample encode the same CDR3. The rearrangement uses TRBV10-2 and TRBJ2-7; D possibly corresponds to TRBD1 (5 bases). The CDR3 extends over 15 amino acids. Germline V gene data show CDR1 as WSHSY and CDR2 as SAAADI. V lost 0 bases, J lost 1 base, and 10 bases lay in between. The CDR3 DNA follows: TGCGCCAGCAGTGAGTCATCAGGGTTTTCCTACGAGCAGTACTTC. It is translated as CASSESSGFSYEQYF.

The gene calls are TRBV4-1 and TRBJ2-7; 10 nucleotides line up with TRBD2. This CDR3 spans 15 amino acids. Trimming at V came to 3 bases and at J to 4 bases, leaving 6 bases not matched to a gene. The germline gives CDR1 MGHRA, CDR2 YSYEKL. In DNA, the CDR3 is TGCGCCAGCAGCCAGAGAGGGACTAGCGTATACGAGCAGTACTTC. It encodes CASSQRGTSVYEQYF.

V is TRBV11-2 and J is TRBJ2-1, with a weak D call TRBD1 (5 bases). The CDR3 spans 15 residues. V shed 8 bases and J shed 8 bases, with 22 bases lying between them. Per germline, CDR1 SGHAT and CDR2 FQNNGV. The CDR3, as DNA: TGTGCCAGCGGGATGTCCATTACCCTAGGGGATGAGCAGTTCTTC. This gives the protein CASGMSITLGDEQFF.

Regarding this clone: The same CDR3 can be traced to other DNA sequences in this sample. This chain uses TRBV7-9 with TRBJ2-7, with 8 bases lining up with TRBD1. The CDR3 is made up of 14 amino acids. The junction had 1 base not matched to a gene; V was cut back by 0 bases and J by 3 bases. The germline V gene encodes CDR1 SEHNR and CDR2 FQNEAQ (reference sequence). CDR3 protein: CASSLADRGYEQYF. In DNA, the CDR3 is TGTGCCAGCAGCTTAGCAGACAGGGGCTACGAGCAGTACTTC.

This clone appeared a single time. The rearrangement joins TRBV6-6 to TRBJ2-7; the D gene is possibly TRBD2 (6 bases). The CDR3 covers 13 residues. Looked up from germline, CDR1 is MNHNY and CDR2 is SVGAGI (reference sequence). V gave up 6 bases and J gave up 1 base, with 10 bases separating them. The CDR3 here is CASRLAESYEQYF. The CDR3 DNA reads TGTGCCAGCAGGTTAGCGGAATCCTACGAGCAGTACTTC.

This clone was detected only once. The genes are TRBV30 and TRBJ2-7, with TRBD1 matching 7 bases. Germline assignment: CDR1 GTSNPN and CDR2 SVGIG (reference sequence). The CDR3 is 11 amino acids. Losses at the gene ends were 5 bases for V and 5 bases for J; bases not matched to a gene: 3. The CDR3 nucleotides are TGTGCCTGGGAGGGGGCGAACGAGCAGTACTTC. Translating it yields CAWEGANEQYF.

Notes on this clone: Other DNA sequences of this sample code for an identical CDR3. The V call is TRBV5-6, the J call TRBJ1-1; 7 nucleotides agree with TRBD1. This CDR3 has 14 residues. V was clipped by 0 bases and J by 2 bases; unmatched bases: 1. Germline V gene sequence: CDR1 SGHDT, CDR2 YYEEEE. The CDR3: CASSLGTGNTEAFF. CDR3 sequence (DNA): TGTGCCAGCAGCTTGGGGACAGGAAACACTGAAGCTTTCTTT.